Following are 4 T cell receptor beta chains from one sample sequenced in a study of blood T cell repertoires in COVID-19. Produced via immunoSEQ multiplex PCR; TCRdb's table is partial and in-frame only. Among 200,000 to 250,000 clones, just under 85% were seen once, and the ten largest hold under 1.5%. Sequencing input: PBMCs or T cells enriched from blood (not recorded which). The receptors come from a middle-aged woman with acute COVID-19.

This chain joins TRBV27 and TRBJ1-1; D is possibly TRBD1 (5 bases). In germline, CDR1 is MNHEY, CDR2 SMNVEV (reference sequence). V lost 5 bases and J 3 bases, leaving 16 bases between the germline ends. The CDR3 runs 15 residues. Here the CDR3 reads CASSRREGLDTEAFF. CDR3 DNA: TGTGCCAGCAGTCGCAGGGAGGGTTTAGACACTGAAGCTTTCTTT.

The genes are TRBV15 and TRBJ2-5, with 10 bases matching TRBD2. CDR3 length equals 15 residues. The J segment lost 4 bases and the V segment lost 5 bases, leaving 7 bases of the junction unmatched. Germline loops: CDR1 LNHNV, CDR2 YYDKDF (reference sequence). The CDR3 protein is CATSFLAGEGETQYF. CDR3 in DNA: TGTGCCACCAGCTTTCTAGCGGGAGAAGGAGAGACCCAGTACTTC.

The chain links TRBV21-1 to TRBJ2-7; TRBD2 reflects the table's D call only, with no check against the DNA. TRBV21-1 is designated a pseudogene. There are 20 residues in the CDR3. This CDR3 is CASSRRRREPLLSSSYEQYF. DNA for the CDR3: TGTGCCAGCAGCCGCCGAAGGAGGGAACCCCTACTATCAAGCTCCTACGAGCAGTACTTC.

This clone was seen more than once but under ten times. V is TRBV18 and J is TRBJ1-5; D is undetermined. Trimming cost V 3 bases and J 4 bases, with 28 bases left between them. The germline gives CDR1 KGHSH, CDR2 LQKENI. There are 20 residues in the CDR3. The CDR3 loop reads CASSPWPSGHLEMWNQPQHF. The CDR3 DNA follows: TGTGCCAGCTCACCTTGGCCCTCCGGCCATTTGGAGATGTGGAATCAGCCCCAGCATTTT.